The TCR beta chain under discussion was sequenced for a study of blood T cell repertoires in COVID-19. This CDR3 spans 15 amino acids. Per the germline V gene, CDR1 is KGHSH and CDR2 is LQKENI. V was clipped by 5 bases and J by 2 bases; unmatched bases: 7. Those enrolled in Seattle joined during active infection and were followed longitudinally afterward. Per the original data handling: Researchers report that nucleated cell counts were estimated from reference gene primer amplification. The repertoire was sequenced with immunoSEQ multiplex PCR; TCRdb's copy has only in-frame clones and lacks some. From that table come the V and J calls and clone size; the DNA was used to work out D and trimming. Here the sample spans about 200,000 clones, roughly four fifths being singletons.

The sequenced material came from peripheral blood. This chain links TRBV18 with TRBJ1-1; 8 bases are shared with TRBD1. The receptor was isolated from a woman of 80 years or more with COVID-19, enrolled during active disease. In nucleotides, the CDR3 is TGTGCCAGCTCAGGTCAGGGGGCGCGAAACACTGAAGCTTTCTTT. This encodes CASSGQGARNTEAFF.